Each of the 15 T cell receptor beta chains below was sequenced from the same sample in a study of T-cell reconstitution after alpha-beta-depleted transplantation in children. Preparation of the TCRbeta library used unique molecular identifiers. TCRdb itself ran the PCR reads through MiXCR, one entry per CDR3 protein. The sample consists of about 360,000 distinct CDR3 sequences, roughly 14% of them appearing once. The sequencing here drew on PBMCs, taken from the stem cell graft. Receptors originate from a human donor who donated a stem cell graft to a child with Fanconi anemia.

This clonotype was counted a few times. V is TRBV6-2 or TRBV6-3 and J is TRBJ1-5; 9 bases agree with TRBD1. V was pared by 0 bases and J by 6 bases, with 12 bases of the junction left unmatched. CDR3 size: 18 residues. CDR1 and CDR2 from the germline V gene are MNHEY and SVGEGT. CDR3 in DNA: TGTGCCAGCAGTTACTCGCCGATTGGACAGGGGCATATTCAGCCCCAGCATTTT. Translating it yields CASSYSPIGQGHIQPQHF.

This clonotype was counted ten times or more. This chain joins TRBV3-1 and TRBJ2-1; possibly TRBD2 for D (5 bases). CDR3 length: 13 amino acids. Trimming shortened V by 5 bases and J by 3 bases, and 8 bases separated the two germline ends. The germline V gene encodes CDR1 LGHDT and CDR2 YNNKEL (reference sequence). The CDR3 loop is CASSTRGYNEQFF. Written as DNA, the CDR3 is TGTGCCAGCAGCACCCGGGGCTACAATGAGCAGTTCTTC.

V is TRBV5-6 and J is TRBJ2-1; 13 nucleotides match TRBD2. The CDR3 covers 16 residues. V shed 2 bases, J shed 7 bases, and the junction held 6 bases outside the gene matches. The germline V gene encodes CDR1 SGHDT and CDR2 YYEEEE. The CDR3 sequence: CASSFRTSGGLNEQFF. The CDR3, as DNA: TGTGCCAGCAGCTTCAGGACTAGCGGGGGTTTAAATGAGCAGTTCTTC.

This clonotype was seen a handful of times. The genes are TRBV9 and TRBJ1-3, with TRBD1 as a possible D gene (5 bases). CDR1 and CDR2 (germline): SGDLS, YYNGEE. This CDR3 contains 15 residues. Trimming pared 3 bases from V and 2 bases from J, leaving 12 bases between. In DNA, the CDR3 is TGTGCCAGCAGCGGCTCCGGGGGGGCTGGAAACACCATATATTTT. Encoded protein: CASSGSGGAGNTIYF.

This clonotype was counted only a few times. The chain's CDR3 is CASSYSDRPSGANVLTF. DNA for the CDR3: TGTGCCAGCAGTTACTCGGACAGGCCCTCTGGGGCCAACGTCCTGACTTTC. The chain combines TRBV6-5 with TRBJ2-6; 7 nucleotides align to TRBD1. V was pared by 0 bases and J by 0 bases, with 2 bases of the junction left unmatched. Germline CDR1 and CDR2: MNHEY and SVGAGI. The CDR3 totals 17 residues.

This clonotype was detected a few times. V is TRBV3-1 and J is TRBJ1-1; no definite D call. Germline V gene sequence: CDR1 LGHDT, CDR2 YNNKEL (reference sequence). The CDR3 runs 14 residues. The ends were cut back, 1 base at V and 1 base at J, with 7 bases in the middle. The CDR3 nucleotides read TGTGCCAGCAGCCAAGGAATCCGGAACACTGAAGCTTTCTTT. Its protein is CASSQGIRNTEAFF. The whole variable domain, remainder taken from reference TRBV3-1 and TRBJ1-1, is DTAVSQTPKYLVTQMGNDKSIKCEQNLGHDTMYWYKQDSKKFLKIMFSYNNKELIINETVPNRFSPKSPDKAHLNLHINSLELGDSAVYFCASSQGIRNTEAFFGQGTRLTVV.

The table lists this clonotype with many counts. The chain has TRBV6-5 and TRBJ2-7; 7 nucleotides align to TRBD1. Trimming at V came to 6 bases and at J to 4 bases, leaving 3 bases not matched to a gene. The germline V gene has CDR1 MNHEY and CDR2 SVGAGI. The CDR3 sequence is 12 residues long. The CDR3, as DNA: TGTGCCAGCAGGCGACAGGGTTACGAGCAGTACTTC. This gives the protein CASRRQGYEQYF.

CDR3 residues: CASSSEDRLYNEQFF. As DNA, the CDR3 is TGTGCCAGCAGCTCCGAAGACAGACTCTACAATGAGCAGTTCTTC. The rearrangement uses TRBV11-2 and TRBJ2-1; tentatively, D is TRBD1 (5 bases). This CDR3 has 15 residues. The germline V gene encodes CDR1 SGHAT and CDR2 FQNNGV. Trimming stripped 4 bases from V and 3 bases from J, with 13 bases between.

At least ten counts were recorded for this clonotype. The V and J genes are TRBV7-8 and TRBJ2-2, with 7 bases identical to TRBD1. The CDR3 extends over 13 amino acids. The germline CDR1 and CDR2 sequences are SGHVS and FQNEAQ. V trimming: 5 bases; J trimming: 7 bases; junction bases outside the gene matches: 4. This CDR3 reads CASSPTGDGELFF. DNA for the CDR3: TGTGCCAGCAGCCCTACAGGGGACGGGGAGCTGTTTTTT. Full variable domain (missing parts from reference TRBV7-8 and TRBJ2-2): GAGVSQSPRYKVAKRGQDVALRCDPISGHVSLFWYQQALGQGPEFLTYFQNEAQLDKSGLPSDRFFAERPEGSVSTLKIQRTQQEDSAVYLCASSPTGDGELFFGEGSRLTVL.

This clonotype was detected only a few times. The rearrangement links TRBV4-2 to TRBJ1-2; D not certain. Germline CDR1 reads LGHNA; CDR2 reads YNFKEQ. Trimming pared 1 base from V and 8 bases from J, leaving 14 bases between. The CDR3 runs to 14 residues. The CDR3 nucleotides are TGTGCCAGCAGCCAAGTTGACCCCCTGGCGGGCTACACCTTC. Protein sequence: CASSQVDPLAGYTF.

The V gene is TRBV28, the J gene TRBJ2-3; perhaps D is TRBD1 or TRBD2 (5 bases each). The CDR3 length is 15 residues. V was pared by 6 bases and J by 1 base, with 14 bases between. From germline, CDR1 is MDHEN and CDR2 SYDVKM. The chain's CDR3 is CASRLPLGGTDTQYF. The DNA for the CDR3 is TGTGCCAGCAGGCTCCCCCTGGGGGGCACAGATACGCAGTATTTT.

This clonotype was seen many times. The V gene is TRBV11-2, the J gene TRBJ2-1; 9 positions agree with TRBD1. The CDR3 is 13 residues long. The junction had 9 bases not matched to a gene; V was cut back by 5 bases and J by 13 bases. Germline CDR1 and CDR2: SGHAT and FQNNGV. CDR3: CASSPGTGMTQFF. The CDR3, as DNA: TGTGCCAGCAGCCCAGGGACAGGGATGACCCAGTTCTTC.

V gene TRBV6-2 or TRBV6-3 combines with J gene TRBJ2-3; possibly TRBD2 for D (5 bases). Per the germline V gene, CDR1 is MNHEY and CDR2 is SVGEGT. The CDR3 length is 14 residues. Trimming left V 2 bases short and J 4 bases short, with 10 bases between. CDR3 nucleotides: TGTGCCAGCAGTTACGAGAGGGAGTCAGATACGCAGTATTTT. Translating it yields CASSYERESDTQYF.

This clonotype was counted only a few times. DNA for the CDR3: TGTGCCAGCAGCTCGACAGGGAATTCCGAGCAGTACGTC. Translating gives CASSSTGNSEQYV. J is TRBJ2-7 and V is TRBV7-9, with 7 positions matching TRBD1. J was trimmed by 6 bases and V by 4 bases; bases with no gene match: 6. CDR3 size: 13 residues. From germline, CDR1 is SEHNR and CDR2 FQNEAQ (reference sequence).

This clonotype appeared many times. V gene TRBV3-1 combines with J gene TRBJ2-7; TRBD2 aligns across 11 bases. This CDR3 has 17 residues. The germline gives CDR1 LGHDT, CDR2 YNNKEL (reference sequence). V lost 0 bases and J lost 2; bases outside the gene matches: 6. This CDR3 is CASSQDQASGGTYEQYF. The CDR3 nucleotides read TGTGCCAGCAGCCAAGATCAGGCTAGCGGGGGGACCTACGAGCAGTACTTC.